This entry lists 8 T cell receptor beta chains sequenced from one sample in a study of radiotherapy plus CTLA-4 blockade in lung cancer. Assay used: immunoSEQ multiplex PCR; TCRdb lists only in-frame clones, some missing. The sample records tens of thousands of clones, around 86% being singletons. Source: peripheral blood, taken from a patient treated with radiotherapy plus ipilimumab. The receptors originated from a human donor with non-small cell lung cancer who had stable disease on radiotherapy plus ipilimumab.

The chain joins TRBV11-2 to TRBJ1-5, with D perhaps TRBD1 (5 bases). Per germline, CDR1 SGHAT and CDR2 FQNNGV. Between the trimmed V and J ends, which lost 3 bases and 7 bases, there was a span of 19 bases. The CDR3 sequence is 16 residues long. The CDR3 sequence: CASSLGGLAVGQPQHF. In DNA form, the CDR3 reads TGTGCCAGCAGCTTGGGGGGGTTGGCGGTAGGACAGCCCCAGCATTTT.

V and J are TRBV11-1 and TRBJ2-4; 9 bases align to TRBD1. CDR3 length: 13 residues. The germline CDR1 and CDR2 sequences are SGHAT and FQDESV (reference sequence). J was trimmed by 11 bases and V by 4 bases; bases with no gene match: 6. The CDR3 DNA reads as TGTGCCAGCAGCTCAGGACAGGGGCCGCTTCAGTACTTC. Amino acid sequence: CASSSGQGPLQYF.

The V gene is TRBV6-6, the J gene TRBJ2-7, with TRBD1 matching over 11 bases. V was pared by 6 bases and J by 3 bases, with 7 bases of the junction left unmatched. Germline V lookup: CDR1 MNHNY, CDR2 SVGAGI (reference sequence). CDR3 size: 15 residues. CDR3 DNA: TGTGCCAGCAGACAGGGGACAGGGGGACTCTACGAGCAGTACTTC. Its protein is CASRQGTGGLYEQYF.

The rearrangement links TRBV19 to TRBJ2-2, with 8 positions matching TRBD1. J gave up 3 bases and V 4 bases, and 10 bases lay outside the gene matches. CDR3 length: 17 amino acids. CDR1 is LNHDA, CDR2 SQIVND, per germline (reference sequence). Here the CDR3 reads CASSTTGTGSYTGELFF. CDR3 in DNA: TGTGCCAGTAGTACAACCGGGACAGGCTCCTACACCGGGGAGCTGTTTTTT.

The rearrangement links TRBV5-1 to TRBJ1-1; no reliable D call. Germline V CDR1 and CDR2: SGHRS, YFSETQ. The V gene lost 2 bases and the J gene lost 0 bases, with 8 bases spanning the gap. This CDR3 has 14 amino acids. CDR3 region: CASSLGVVNTEAFF. In nucleotides, the CDR3 is TGCGCCAGCAGCTTAGGAGTAGTGAACACTGAAGCTTTCTTT. Full variable domain (outside the CDR3, taken from reference TRBV5-1 and TRBJ1-1): KAGVTQTPRYLIKTRGQQVTLSCSPISGHRSVSWYQQTPGQGLQFLFEYFSETQRNKGNFPGRFSGRQFSNSRSEMNVSTLELGDSALYLCASSLGVVNTEAFFGQGTRLTVV.

The rearrangement links TRBV5-5 to TRBJ1-5; weak D call: TRBD1 (6 bases). The CDR3 runs 17 residues. With 4 bases removed from V and 1 base from J, the gap between germline ends came to 18 bases. In germline, CDR1 is SGHKS, CDR2 YYEKEE (reference sequence). CDR3 sequence: CASSLTSGGGSNQPQHF. CDR3 coding DNA: TGTGCCAGCAGCCTCACGTCGGGGGGCGGAAGCAATCAGCCCCAGCATTTT.

V is TRBV7-3 and J is TRBJ2-1, with 12 bases fitting TRBD2. The CDR3 length is 16 residues. V shed 5 bases and J 6 bases; nucleotides not matched to a gene: 8. The germline gives CDR1 SGHTA, CDR2 FQGTGA. The CDR3 coding sequence is TGTGCCAGCAGCCCTACTAGCGGGAGGCCAATCAATGAGCAGTTCTTC. Translated, it gives CASSPTSGRPINEQFF.

V is TRBV30 and J is TRBJ1-2; tentative D call: TRBD1 (5 bases). CDR1 is GTSNPN, CDR2 SVGIG, per germline (reference sequence). CDR3 length equals 12 residues. Between the trimmed V and J ends, which lost 8 bases and 8 bases, there was a span of 18 bases. The CDR3 spells CAPGTHLGGYTF. The DNA for the CDR3 is TGTGCCCCCGGGACTCACCTAGGGGGCTACACCTTC.